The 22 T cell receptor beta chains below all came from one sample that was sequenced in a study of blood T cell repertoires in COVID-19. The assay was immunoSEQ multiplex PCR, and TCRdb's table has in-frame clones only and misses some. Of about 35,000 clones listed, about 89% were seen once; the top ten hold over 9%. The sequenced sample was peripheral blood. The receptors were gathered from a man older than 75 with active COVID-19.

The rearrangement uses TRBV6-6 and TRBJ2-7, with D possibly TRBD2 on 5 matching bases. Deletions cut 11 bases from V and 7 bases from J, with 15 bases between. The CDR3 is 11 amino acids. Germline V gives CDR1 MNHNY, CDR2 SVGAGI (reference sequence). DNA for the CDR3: TGTGCCTCCCGAGGGCCCGGGGAGCAGTACTTC. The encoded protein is CASRGPGEQYF.

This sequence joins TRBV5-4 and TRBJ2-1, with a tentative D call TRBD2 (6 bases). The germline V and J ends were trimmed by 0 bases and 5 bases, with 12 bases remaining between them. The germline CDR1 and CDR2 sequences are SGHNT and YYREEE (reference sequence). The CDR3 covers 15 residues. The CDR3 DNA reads TGTGCCAGCAGCTTGGGGGACTTTAAAAACAATGAGCAGTTCTTC. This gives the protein CASSLGDFKNNEQFF.

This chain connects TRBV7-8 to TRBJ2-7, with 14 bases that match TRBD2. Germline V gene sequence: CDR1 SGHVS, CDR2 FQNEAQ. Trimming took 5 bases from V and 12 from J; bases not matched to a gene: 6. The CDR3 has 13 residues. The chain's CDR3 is CASSPGLAGVPYF. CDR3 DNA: TGTGCCAGCAGCCCGGGACTAGCGGGAGTTCCGTACTTC.

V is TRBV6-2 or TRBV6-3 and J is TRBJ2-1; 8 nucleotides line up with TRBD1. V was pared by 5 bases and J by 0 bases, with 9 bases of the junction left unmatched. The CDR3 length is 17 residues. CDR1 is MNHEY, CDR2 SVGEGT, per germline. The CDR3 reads CASSTRDRTNSYNEQFF. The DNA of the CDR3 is TGTGCCAGCAGTACCCGGGACAGGACCAACTCCTACAATGAGCAGTTCTTC.

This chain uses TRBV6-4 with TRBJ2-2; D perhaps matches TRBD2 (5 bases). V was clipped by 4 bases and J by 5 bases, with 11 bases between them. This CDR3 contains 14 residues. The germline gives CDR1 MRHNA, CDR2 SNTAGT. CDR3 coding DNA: TGTGCCAGCAGTGGGACTCCCGGGACCGGGGAGCTGTTTTTT. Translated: CASSGTPGTGELFF.

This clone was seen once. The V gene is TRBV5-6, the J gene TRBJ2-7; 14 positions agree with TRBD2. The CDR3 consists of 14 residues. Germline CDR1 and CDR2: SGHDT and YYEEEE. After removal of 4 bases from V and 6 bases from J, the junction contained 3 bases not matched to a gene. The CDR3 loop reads CASSLGTSGSEQYF. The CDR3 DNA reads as TGTGCCAGCAGCCTAGGGACTAGCGGGAGCGAGCAGTACTTC.

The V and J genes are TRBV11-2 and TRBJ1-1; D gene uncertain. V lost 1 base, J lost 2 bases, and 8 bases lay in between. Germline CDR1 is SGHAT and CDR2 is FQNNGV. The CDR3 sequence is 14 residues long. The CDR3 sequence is CASSLGAGNTEAFF. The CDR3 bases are TGTGCCAGCAGCTTAGGGGCAGGTAACACTGAAGCTTTCTTT.

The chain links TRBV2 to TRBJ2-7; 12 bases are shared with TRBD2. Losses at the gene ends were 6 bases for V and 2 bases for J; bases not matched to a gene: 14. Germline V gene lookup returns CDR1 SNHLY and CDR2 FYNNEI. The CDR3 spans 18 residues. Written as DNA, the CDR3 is TGTGCCAGCAGCTCGACTAGCGGGAGCACTATAGGGGCCTACGAGCAGTACTTC. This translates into CASSSTSGSTIGAYEQYF.

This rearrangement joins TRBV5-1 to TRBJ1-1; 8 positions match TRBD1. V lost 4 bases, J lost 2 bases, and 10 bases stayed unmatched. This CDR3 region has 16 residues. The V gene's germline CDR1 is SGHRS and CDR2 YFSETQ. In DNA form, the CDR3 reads TGCGCCAGCAGCCATCTTCGCCAGGGGGCAAACACTGAAGCTTTCTTT. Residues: CASSHLRQGANTEAFF.

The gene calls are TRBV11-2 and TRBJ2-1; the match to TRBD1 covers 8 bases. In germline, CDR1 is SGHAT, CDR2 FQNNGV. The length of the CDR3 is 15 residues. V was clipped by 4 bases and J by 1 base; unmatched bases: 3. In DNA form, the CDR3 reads TGTGCCAGCAGCTCTACAGGGGGGTCCTACAATGAGCAGTTCTTC. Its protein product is CASSSTGGSYNEQFF.

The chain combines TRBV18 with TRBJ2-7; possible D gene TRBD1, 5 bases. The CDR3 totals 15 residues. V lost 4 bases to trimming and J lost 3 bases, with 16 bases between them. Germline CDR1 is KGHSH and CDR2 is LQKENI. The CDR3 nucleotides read TGTGCCAGCTCACAGGAGCTGGGGCCCCTCTACGAGCAGTACTTC. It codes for CASSQELGPLYEQYF.

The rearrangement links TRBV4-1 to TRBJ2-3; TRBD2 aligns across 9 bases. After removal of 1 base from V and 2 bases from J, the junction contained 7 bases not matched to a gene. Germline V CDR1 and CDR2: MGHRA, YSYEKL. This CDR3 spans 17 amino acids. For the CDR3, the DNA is TGCGCCAGCAGCCAAGGCGGTAGCGGGAGTTACACAGATACGCAGTATTTT. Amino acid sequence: CASSQGGSGSYTDTQYF.

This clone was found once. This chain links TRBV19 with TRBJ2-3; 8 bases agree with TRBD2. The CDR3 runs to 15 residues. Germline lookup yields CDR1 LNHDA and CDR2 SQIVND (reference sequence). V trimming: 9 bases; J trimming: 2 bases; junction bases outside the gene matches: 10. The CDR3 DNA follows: TGTGCCAGCCAGAGCGGGAGAATCCTCACAGATACGCAGTATTTT. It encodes CASQSGRILTDTQYF.

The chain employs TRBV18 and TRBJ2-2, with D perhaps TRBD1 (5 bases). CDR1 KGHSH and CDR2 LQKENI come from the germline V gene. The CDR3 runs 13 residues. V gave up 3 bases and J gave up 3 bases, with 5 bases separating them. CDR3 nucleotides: TGTGCCAGCTCACCCAGGGACACCGGGGAGCTGTTTTTT. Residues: CASSPRDTGELFF. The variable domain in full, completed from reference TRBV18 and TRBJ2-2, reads NAGVMQNPRHLVRRRGQEARLRCSPMKGHSHVYWYRQLPEEGLKFMVYLQKENIIDESGMPKERFSAEFPKEGPSILRIQQVVRGDSAAYFCASSPRDTGELFFGEGSRLTVL.

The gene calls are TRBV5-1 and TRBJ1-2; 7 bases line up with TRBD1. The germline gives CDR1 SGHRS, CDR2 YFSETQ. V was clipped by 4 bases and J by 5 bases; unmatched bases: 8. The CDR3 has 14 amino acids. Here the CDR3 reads CASSGDSGSYGYTF. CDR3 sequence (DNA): TGCGCCAGCAGCGGGGACAGTGGATCTTATGGCTACACCTTC.

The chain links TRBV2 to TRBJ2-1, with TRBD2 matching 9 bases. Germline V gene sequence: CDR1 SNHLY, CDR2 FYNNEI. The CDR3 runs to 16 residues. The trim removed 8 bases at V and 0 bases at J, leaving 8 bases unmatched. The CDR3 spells CASLAGGGSSYNEQFF. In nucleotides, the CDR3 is TGTGCCAGCTTGGCGGGAGGGGGCAGCTCCTACAATGAGCAGTTCTTC.

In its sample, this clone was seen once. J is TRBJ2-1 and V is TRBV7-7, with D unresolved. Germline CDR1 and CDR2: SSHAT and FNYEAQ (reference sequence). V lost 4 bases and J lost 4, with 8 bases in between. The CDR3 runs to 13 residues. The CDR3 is CASSSTSYNEQFF. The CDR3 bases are TGTGCCAGCAGCTCCACTTCATACAATGAGCAGTTCTTC.

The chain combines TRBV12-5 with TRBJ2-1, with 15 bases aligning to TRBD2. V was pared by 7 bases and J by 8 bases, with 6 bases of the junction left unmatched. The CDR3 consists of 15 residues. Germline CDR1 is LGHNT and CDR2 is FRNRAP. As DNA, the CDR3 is TGTGCTAGTGCCACCGGGACTAGCGGGGGGTATGAGCAGTTCTTC. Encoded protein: CASATGTSGGYEQFF. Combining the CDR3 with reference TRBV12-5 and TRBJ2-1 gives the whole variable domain DARVTQTPRHKVTEMGQEVTMRCQPILGHNTVFWYRQTMMQGLELLAYFRNRAPLDDSGMPKDRFSAEMPDATLATLKIQPSEPRDSAVYFCASATGTSGGYEQFFGPGTRLTVL.

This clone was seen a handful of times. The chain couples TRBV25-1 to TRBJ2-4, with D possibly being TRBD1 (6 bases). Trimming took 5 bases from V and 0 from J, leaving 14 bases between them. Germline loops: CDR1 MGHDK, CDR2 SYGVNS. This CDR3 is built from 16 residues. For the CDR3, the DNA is TGTGCCAGCAGTCCAGCGACAGGATCAGCCAAAAACATTCAGTACTTC. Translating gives CASSPATGSAKNIQYF.

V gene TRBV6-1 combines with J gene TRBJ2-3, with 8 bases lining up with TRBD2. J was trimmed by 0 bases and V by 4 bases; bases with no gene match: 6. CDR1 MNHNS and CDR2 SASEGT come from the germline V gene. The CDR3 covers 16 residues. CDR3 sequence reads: CASSARTSLSTDTQYF. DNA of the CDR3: TGTGCCAGCAGTGCCCGGACTAGCCTAAGCACAGATACGCAGTATTTT.

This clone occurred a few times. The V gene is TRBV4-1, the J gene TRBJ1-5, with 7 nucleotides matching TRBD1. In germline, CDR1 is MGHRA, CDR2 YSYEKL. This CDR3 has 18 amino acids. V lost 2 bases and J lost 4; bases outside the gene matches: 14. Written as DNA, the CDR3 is TGCGCCAGCAGCCAAATAGGGACAGTCTTCAAGGGGAATCAGCCCCAGCATTTT. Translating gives CASSQIGTVFKGNQPQHF.

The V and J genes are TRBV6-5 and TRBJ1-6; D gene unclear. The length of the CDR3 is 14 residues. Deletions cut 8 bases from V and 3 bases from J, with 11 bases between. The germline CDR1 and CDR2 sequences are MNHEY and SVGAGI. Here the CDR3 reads CASGLAVYNSPLHF. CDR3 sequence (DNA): TGTGCCAGCGGGTTGGCGGTCTATAATTCACCCCTCCACTTT.